The sequence of this T cell receptor (beta chain) was determined in a study of blood T cell repertoires in COVID-19. Study overall: Material from acute and convalescent COVID-19 was sourced from the United States, Italy and Spain.

Each participant's cohort was designated according to participant-reported clinical history. Measured with immunoSEQ multiplex PCR; TCRdb has only the in-frame clones, and not every one. The profile shows a few hundred thousand clones, less than 95% of them singletons. The germline V gene encodes CDR1 SGHVS and CDR2 FNYEAQ. CDR3 length equals 14 residues. The V end lost 8 bases, the J end lost 2 bases, and 12 bases lay between the germline ends. The specimen sequenced was PBMCs or T cells enriched from blood (not recorded which). This TCR was sampled from a man aged 18 to 29 who had recovered from COVID-19. The genes are TRBV7-6 and TRBJ2-2; possibly TRBD2 for D (5 bases). CDR3 DNA: TGTGCCAGCGGCCGGGGAGAAAACACCGGGGAGCTGTTTTTT. Its translation is CASGRGENTGELFF. The full variable domain, with the rest looked up from reference TRBV7-6 and TRBJ2-2, is GAGVSQSPRYKVTKRGQDVALRCDPISGHVSLYWYRQALGQGPEFLTYFNYEAQQDKSGLPNDRFSAERPEGSISTLTIQRTEQRDSAMYRCASGRGENTGELFFGEGSRLTVL.